This T cell receptor beta chain is drawn from a study of blood T cell repertoires in COVID-19. TCRdb's table, derived via immunoSEQ multiplex PCR, lists solely in-frame clones and lacks some. The repertoire holds tens of thousands of clones, with around 86% as singletons. Trimming took 5 bases from V and 2 from J; bases not matched to a gene: 4. CDR3 size: 15 residues. CDR1 is MNHNS and CDR2 is SASEGT in the germline V gene. Sequencing input: peripheral blood. The chain combines TRBV6-1 with TRBJ2-7; 12 nucleotides line up with TRBD2. This receptor was taken from a human donor with acute or convalescent COVID-19. The donor label of this sample is uncertain. CDR3 DNA: TGTGCCAGCAGTCAGGCTAGCGGGGGGGCCTACGAGCAGTACTTC. Translated: CASSQASGGAYEQYF.